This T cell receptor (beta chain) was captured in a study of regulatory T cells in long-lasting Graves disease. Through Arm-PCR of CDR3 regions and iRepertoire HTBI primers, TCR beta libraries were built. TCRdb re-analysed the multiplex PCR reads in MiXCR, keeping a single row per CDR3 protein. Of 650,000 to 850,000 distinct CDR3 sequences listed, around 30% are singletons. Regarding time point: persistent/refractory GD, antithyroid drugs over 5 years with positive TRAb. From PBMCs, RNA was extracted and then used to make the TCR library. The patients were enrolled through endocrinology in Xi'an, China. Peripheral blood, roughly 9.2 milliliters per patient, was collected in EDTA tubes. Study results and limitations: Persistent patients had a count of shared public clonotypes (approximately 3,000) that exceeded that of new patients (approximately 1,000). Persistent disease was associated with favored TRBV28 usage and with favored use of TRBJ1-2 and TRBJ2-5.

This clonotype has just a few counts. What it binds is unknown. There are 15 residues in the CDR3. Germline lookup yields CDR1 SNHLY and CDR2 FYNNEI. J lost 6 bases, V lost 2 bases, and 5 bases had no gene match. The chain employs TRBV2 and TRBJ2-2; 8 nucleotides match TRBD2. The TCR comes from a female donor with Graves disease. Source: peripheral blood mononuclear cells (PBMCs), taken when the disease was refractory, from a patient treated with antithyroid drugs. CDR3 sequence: CASSEPGLVPGELFF. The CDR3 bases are TGTGCCAGCAGTGAACCGGGACTAGTTCCCGGGGAGCTGTTTTTT.